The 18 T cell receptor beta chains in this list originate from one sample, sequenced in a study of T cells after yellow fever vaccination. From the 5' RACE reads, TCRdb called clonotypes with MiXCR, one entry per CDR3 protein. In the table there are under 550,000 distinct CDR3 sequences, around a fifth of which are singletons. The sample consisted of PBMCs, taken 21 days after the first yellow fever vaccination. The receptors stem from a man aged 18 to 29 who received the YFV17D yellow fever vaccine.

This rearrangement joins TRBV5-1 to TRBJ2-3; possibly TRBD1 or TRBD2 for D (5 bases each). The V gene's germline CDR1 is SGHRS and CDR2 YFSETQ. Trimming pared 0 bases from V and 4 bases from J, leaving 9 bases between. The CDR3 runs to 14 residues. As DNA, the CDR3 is TGCGCCAGCAGCTTGGAGAGGGGAGCAGATACGCAGTATTTT. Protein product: CASSLERGADTQYF.

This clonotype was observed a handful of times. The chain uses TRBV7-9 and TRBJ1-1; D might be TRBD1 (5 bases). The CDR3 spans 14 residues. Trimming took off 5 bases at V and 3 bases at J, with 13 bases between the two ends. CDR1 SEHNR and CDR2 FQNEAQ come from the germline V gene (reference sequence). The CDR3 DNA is TGTGCCAGCAGCCCCAGCGGGGGGTACACTGAAGCTTTCTTT. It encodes CASSPSGGYTEAFF.

The DNA of the CDR3 is TGTGCCAGCAGACCGCGGAGCGGGCGGGGGCTCGAAGAGACCCAGTACTTC. This gives the protein CASRPRSGRGLEETQYF. This chain links TRBV7-9 with TRBJ2-5; D may be TRBD2 (7 bases). The V gene lost 6 bases and the J gene lost 3 bases, with 23 bases spanning the gap. The germline V gene encodes CDR1 SEHNR and CDR2 FQNEAQ (reference sequence). This CDR3 is 17 amino acids long.

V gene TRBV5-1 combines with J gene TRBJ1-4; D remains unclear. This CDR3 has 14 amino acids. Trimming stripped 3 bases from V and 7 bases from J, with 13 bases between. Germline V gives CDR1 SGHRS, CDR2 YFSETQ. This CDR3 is CASSYQEIGEKLFF. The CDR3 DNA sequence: TGCGCCAGCAGCTACCAGGAGATAGGTGAAAAACTGTTTTTT.

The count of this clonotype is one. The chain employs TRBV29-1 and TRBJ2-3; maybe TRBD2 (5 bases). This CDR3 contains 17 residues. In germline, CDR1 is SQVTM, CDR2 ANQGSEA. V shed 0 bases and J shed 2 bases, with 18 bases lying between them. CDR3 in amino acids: CSVEDLYIPGDTDTQYF. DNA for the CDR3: TGCAGCGTTGAAGATCTTTACATCCCCGGGGACACAGATACGCAGTATTTT.

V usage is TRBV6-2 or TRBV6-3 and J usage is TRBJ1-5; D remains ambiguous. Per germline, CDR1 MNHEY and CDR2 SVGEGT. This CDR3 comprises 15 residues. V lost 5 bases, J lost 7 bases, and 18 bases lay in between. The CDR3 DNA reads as TGTGCCAGCAGTCCACCATCAAGCGCGCTGCAGCCCCAGCATTTT. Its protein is CASSPPSSALQPQHF.

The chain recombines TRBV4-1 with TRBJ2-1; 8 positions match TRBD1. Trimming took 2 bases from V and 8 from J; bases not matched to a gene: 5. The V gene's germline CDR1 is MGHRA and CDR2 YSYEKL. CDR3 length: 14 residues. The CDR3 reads CASSQQDREHEQFF. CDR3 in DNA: TGCGCCAGCAGCCAACAGGACAGGGAACATGAGCAGTTCTTC.

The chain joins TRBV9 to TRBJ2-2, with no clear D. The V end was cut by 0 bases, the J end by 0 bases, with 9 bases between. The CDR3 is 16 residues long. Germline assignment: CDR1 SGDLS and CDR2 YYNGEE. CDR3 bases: TGTGCCAGCAGCGTAGCTGGAGCCGCGAACACCGGGGAGCTGTTTTTT. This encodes CASSVAGAANTGELFF.

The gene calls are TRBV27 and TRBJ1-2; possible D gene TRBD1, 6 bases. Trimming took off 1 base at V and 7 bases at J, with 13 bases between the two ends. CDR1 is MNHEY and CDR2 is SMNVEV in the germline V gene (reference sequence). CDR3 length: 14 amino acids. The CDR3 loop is CASSLWGQGSGYTF. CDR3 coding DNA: TGTGCCAGCAGTTTATGGGGGCAAGGATCTGGCTACACCTTC.

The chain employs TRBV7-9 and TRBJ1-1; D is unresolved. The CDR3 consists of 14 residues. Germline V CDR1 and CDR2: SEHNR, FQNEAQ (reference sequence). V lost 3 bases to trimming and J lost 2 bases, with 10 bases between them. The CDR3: CASSLTFYNTEAFF. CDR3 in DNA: TGTGCCAGCAGCTTGACCTTTTACAACACTGAAGCTTTCTTT.

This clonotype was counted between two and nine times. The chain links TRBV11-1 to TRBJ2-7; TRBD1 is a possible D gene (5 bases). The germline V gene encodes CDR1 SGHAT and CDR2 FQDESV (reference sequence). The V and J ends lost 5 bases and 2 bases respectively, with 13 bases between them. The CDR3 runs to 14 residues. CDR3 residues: CASSLLAGPYEQYF. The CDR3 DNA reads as TGTGCCAGCAGCCTCTTGGCAGGGCCCTACGAGCAGTACTTC.

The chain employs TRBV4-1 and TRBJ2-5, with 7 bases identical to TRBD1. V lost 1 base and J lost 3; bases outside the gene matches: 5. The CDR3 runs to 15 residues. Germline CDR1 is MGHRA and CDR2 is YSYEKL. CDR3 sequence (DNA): TGCGCCAGCAGCCAAGGACAGGGTAGTAAAGAGACCCAGTACTTC. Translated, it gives CASSQGQGSKETQYF.

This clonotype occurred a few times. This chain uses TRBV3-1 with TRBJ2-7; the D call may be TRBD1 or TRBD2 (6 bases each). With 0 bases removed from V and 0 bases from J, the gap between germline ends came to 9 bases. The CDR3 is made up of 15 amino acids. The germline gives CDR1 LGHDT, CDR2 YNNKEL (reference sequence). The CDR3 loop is CASSQDKGGSYEQYF. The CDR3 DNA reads TGTGCCAGCAGCCAAGACAAGGGGGGCTCCTACGAGCAGTACTTC.

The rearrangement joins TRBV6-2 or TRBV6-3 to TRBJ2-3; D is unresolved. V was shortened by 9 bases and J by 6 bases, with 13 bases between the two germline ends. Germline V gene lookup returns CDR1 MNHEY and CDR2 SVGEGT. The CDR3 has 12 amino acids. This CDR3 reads CASTPPGDTQYF. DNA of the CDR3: TGTGCCAGTACTCCTCCCGGCGATACGCAGTATTTT.

The CDR3 sequence: CASSLDGTEYF. The CDR3 DNA reads TGTGCCAGCAGCTTAGACGGGACAGAGTACTTC. This rearrangement joins TRBV7-2 to TRBJ2-5; 7 nucleotides match TRBD1. The germline V gene has CDR1 SGHTA and CDR2 FQGNSA. V was pared by 1 base and J by 12 bases, with 2 bases of the junction left unmatched. This CDR3 has 11 amino acids.

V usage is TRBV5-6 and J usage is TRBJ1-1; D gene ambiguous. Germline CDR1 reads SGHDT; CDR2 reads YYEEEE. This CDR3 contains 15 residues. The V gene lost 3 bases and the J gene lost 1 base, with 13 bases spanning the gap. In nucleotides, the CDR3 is TGTGCCAGCAGCTCATACCAGGACGGGAACACTGAAGCTTTCTTT. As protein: CASSSYQDGNTEAFF.

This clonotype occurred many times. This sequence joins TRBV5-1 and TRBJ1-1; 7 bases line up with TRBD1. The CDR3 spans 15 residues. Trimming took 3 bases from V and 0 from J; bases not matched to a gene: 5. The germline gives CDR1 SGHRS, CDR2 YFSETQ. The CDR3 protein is CASSSYRGMNTEAFF. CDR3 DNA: TGCGCCAGCAGCTCTTACAGGGGAATGAACACTGAAGCTTTCTTT. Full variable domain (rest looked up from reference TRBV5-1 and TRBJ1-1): KAGVTQTPRYLIKTRGQQVTLSCSPISGHRSVSWYQQTPGQGLQFLFEYFSETQRNKGNFPGRFSGRQFSNSRSEMNVSTLELGDSALYLCASSSYRGMNTEAFFGQGTRLTVV.

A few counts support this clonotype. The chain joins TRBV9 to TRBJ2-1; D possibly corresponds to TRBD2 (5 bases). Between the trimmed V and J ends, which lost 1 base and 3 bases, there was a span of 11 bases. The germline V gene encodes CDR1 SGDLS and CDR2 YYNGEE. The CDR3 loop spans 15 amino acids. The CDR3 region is CASSVTAGRYNEQFF. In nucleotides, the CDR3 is TGTGCCAGCAGCGTAACGGCGGGCCGCTACAATGAGCAGTTCTTC.